These 27 T cell receptor beta chains were all obtained from the same sample, sequenced in a study of T cells in Graves' hyperthyroidism and ophthalmopathy. TCR beta CDR3 regions were amplified from RNA. Researchers ran a first-round RT-PCR on the TCR CDR3 using the HTBI primer set. TCRdb recomputed calls from the multiplex PCR reads with MiXCR, one row per CDR3 protein. Among roughly 200,000 distinct CDR3 sequences listed, less than 20% were seen once. Sequencing was done on a sample of blood. The receptors originated from a woman between 45 and 60 years old with Graves' hyperthyroidism.

V usage is TRBV7-9 and J usage is TRBJ1-4, with no clear D. The CDR3 is made up of 15 amino acids. V was shortened by 5 bases and J by 6 bases, with 16 bases between the two germline ends. Germline lookup yields CDR1 SEHNR and CDR2 FQNEAQ (reference sequence). Here the CDR3 reads CASSPDGWEDEKLFF. DNA for the CDR3: TGTGCCAGCAGCCCAGATGGATGGGAGGATGAAAAACTGTTTTTT.

The genes are TRBV12-5 and TRBJ1-5; 9 nucleotides line up with TRBD1. Losses at the gene ends were 0 bases for V and 4 bases for J; bases not matched to a gene: 7. Germline V gene sequence: CDR1 LGHNT, CDR2 FRNRAP. This CDR3 is 17 amino acids long. This CDR3 is CASGLVILGQGNQPQHF. DNA of the CDR3: TGTGCTAGTGGTTTGGTGATTTTGGGACAGGGTAATCAGCCCCAGCATTTT. The full variable domain, in which reference TRBV12-5 and TRBJ1-5 provide the parts outside the CDR3, is DARVTQTPRHKVTEMGQEVTMRCQPILGHNTVFWYRQTMMQGLELLAYFRNRAPLDDSGMPKDRFSAEMPDATLATLKIQPSEPRDSAVYFCASGLVILGQGNQPQHFGDGTRLSIL.

In the case of this clonotype: The junction and the germline gene differ at one end; a read error may be behind it. V gene TRBV13 combines with J gene TRBJ2-2; 7 bases fit TRBD2. The CDR3 covers 16 residues. Germline V gene lookup returns CDR1 PRHDT and CDR2 FYEKMQ (reference sequence). Written as DNA, the CDR3 is TGTGCCACCCTTGAGTCACTGGCGGGAGTGGTCGGGGAGCCGTTTTTT. Amino acids: CATLESLAGVVGEPFF.

The V and J genes are TRBV20-1 and TRBJ2-7, with D uncertain. CDR1 and CDR2 (germline): DFQATT, SNEGSKA (reference sequence). The CDR3 sequence is 13 residues long. V lost 3 bases to trimming and J lost 1 base, with 10 bases between them. The chain's CDR3 is CSARNRVSYEQYF. CDR3 nucleotides: TGCAGTGCTAGGAATAGGGTGTCCTACGAGCAGTACTTC.

This clonotype showed up just a few times. The chain has TRBV20-1 and TRBJ1-5; 7 nucleotides align to TRBD1. J gave up 6 bases and V 0 bases, and 11 bases lay outside the gene matches. The CDR3 totals 16 residues. CDR1 and CDR2 from the germline V gene are DFQATT and SNEGSKA (reference sequence). CDR3 sequence: CSARDPRQGGLQPQHF. DNA of the CDR3: TGCAGTGCTAGAGATCCTCGACAGGGCGGACTTCAGCCCCAGCATTTT.

The chain recombines TRBV19 with TRBJ2-2, with D unresolved. The V gene's germline CDR1 is LNHDA and CDR2 SQIVND (reference sequence). There are 11 residues in the CDR3. V shed 3 bases and J shed 6 bases, with 2 bases lying between them. CDR3 sequence (DNA): TGTGCCAGTAGTATCGCCGGGGAGCTGTTTTTT. It codes for CASSIAGELFF.

The genes are TRBV14 and TRBJ1-1; D ambiguous. This CDR3 spans 14 amino acids. The germline V gene has CDR1 SGHDN and CDR2 FVKESK. Trimming took off 1 base at V and 3 bases at J, with 9 bases between the two ends. The CDR3 sequence: CASSQGGLYTEAFF. CDR3 DNA sequence: TGTGCCAGCAGCCAAGGGGGTTTGTACACTGAAGCTTTCTTT.

A few counts support this clonotype. V usage is TRBV6-2 or TRBV6-3 and J usage is TRBJ1-5; D is perhaps TRBD1 (6 bases). V was cut by 5 bases and J by 3 bases, with 14 bases left in between. The CDR3 extends over 15 amino acids. Germline-derived CDR1 and CDR2 are MNHEY and SVGEGT. The CDR3 DNA follows: TGTGCCAGCAGTATCTTCGGGGGCTTCAATCAGCCCCAGCATTTT. Its translation is CASSIFGGFNQPQHF.

The chain has TRBV6-1 and TRBJ2-3; 9 positions match TRBD1. Looked up from germline, CDR1 is MNHNS and CDR2 is SASEGT. This CDR3 has 16 amino acids. The trim removed 5 bases at V and 6 bases at J, leaving 12 bases unmatched. The CDR3 loop reads CASSQIKTGGGDTQYF. In DNA form, the CDR3 reads TGTGCCAGCAGTCAGATAAAGACAGGGGGTGGCGATACGCAGTATTTT.

Only a few counts were recorded for this clonotype. The J gene is TRBJ2-1, the V gene TRBV5-8, with D unclear. Per germline, CDR1 SGHTS and CDR2 YDEGEE. V was pared by 7 bases and J by 9 bases, with 20 bases between. The CDR3 consists of 14 residues. CDR3 amino acids: CASSPYGLVSEQFF. The CDR3 region has the DNA TGTGCCAGCTCTCCTTATGGGCTTGTCAGTGAGCAGTTCTTC.

This clonotype was seen only a few times. The chain carries TRBV28 and TRBJ2-2; D unresolved. Trimming shortened V by 8 bases and J by 4 bases, and 17 bases separated the two germline ends. This CDR3 is 15 amino acids long. Germline CDR1 MDHEN, CDR2 SYDVKM. The CDR3 spells CASLPGLAGTGELFF. The DNA of the CDR3 is TGTGCCAGCCTTCCCGGCTTAGCCGGCACCGGGGAGCTGTTTTTT.

This clonotype was recorded many times. The genes are TRBV7-3 and TRBJ2-1; 8 bases align to TRBD2. This CDR3 has 15 amino acids. CDR1 is SGHTA, CDR2 FQGTGA, per germline. The V and J ends lost 0 bases and 13 bases, in that order; junction bases with no gene match: 11. CDR3 sequence: CASSLTDTGAGVQFF. The CDR3 region has the DNA TGTGCCAGCAGCTTAACGGACACCGGAGCGGGAGTACAGTTCTTC.

This clonotype was recorded at least ten times. The chain carries TRBV28 and TRBJ2-5; TRBD1 agrees at 8 bases. The CDR3 length is 16 residues. V lost 1 base and J lost 4; bases outside the gene matches: 8. Germline CDR1 and CDR2: MDHEN and SYDVKM. The CDR3 nucleotides read TGTGCCAGCAGTTTATCCTGGGGCAGGGGGCCAGAGACCCAGTACTTC. This sequence encodes CASSLSWGRGPETQYF.

This clonotype was seen repeatedly, ten times or more. The chain uses TRBV6-1 and TRBJ1-1, with 10 bases fitting TRBD1. The CDR3 is 14 residues long. Germline CDR1 reads MNHNS; CDR2 reads SASEGT. With V trimmed by 5 bases and J by 2 bases, 2 bases remained unmatched. The CDR3 nucleotides are TGTGCCAGCAGTTGGGACAGGGGTAACACTGAAGCTTTCTTT. Its translation is CASSWDRGNTEAFF.

The sample holds a few counts of this clonotype. The V and J genes are TRBV6-1 and TRBJ2-4, with D maybe TRBD1 (5 bases). CDR1 is MNHNS, CDR2 SASEGT, per germline. CDR3 size: 16 residues. The ends were cut back, 5 bases at V and 4 bases at J, with 18 bases in the middle. The CDR3 region is CASSSRLGDSKNIQYF. The CDR3 DNA is TGTGCCAGCAGTTCACGCCTGGGCGACAGTAAAAACATTCAGTACTTC.

As for this clonotype: Possible read error: a much larger clone is one base away. The chain has TRBV5-1 and TRBJ2-2, with D unresolved. The CDR3 has 14 residues. The germline gives CDR1 SGHRS, CDR2 YFSETQ. V lost 4 bases and J 6 bases, leaving 13 bases between the germline ends. CDR3 nucleotide sequence: TGCGCCAGCAGCGGTGCTACCAAGGCCGGGGAGCTGTTTTTT. Translating gives CASSGATKAGELFF.

The chain recombines TRBV7-2 with TRBJ2-2; D gene ambiguous. V lost 7 bases, J lost 6 bases, and 33 bases lay in between. Germline V CDR1 and CDR2: SGHTA, FQGNSA. CDR3 length: 20 amino acids. The CDR3 sequence: CASTHARSRTWGVSPGELFF. Here the CDR3 DNA reads TGTGCCAGCACCCATGCGCGGAGCCGAACATGGGGTGTTAGCCCCGGGGAGCTGTTTTTT. The full variable domain, with the rest looked up from reference TRBV7-2 and TRBJ2-2, is GAGVSQSPSNKVTEKGKDVELRCDPISGHTALYWYRQSLGQGLEFLIYFQGNSAPDKSGLPSDRFSAERTGGSVSTLTIQRTQQEDSAVYLCASTHARSRTWGVSPGELFFGEGSRLTVL.

This clonotype was recorded at least ten times. The gene calls are TRBV20-1 and TRBJ2-1, with 9 nucleotides matching TRBD2. This CDR3 comprises 14 residues. Germline CDR1 and CDR2: DFQATT and SNEGSKA (reference sequence). With V trimmed by 0 bases and J by 9 bases, 6 bases remained unmatched. DNA of the CDR3: TGCAGTGCTAGAGAGATAGCGGGAGTAACTGAGCAGTTCTTC. Protein sequence: CSAREIAGVTEQFF.

The chain links TRBV12-3 or TRBV12-4 to TRBJ2-5; TRBD1 aligns across 8 bases. Trimming cost V 6 bases and J 3 bases; bases outside gene matches: 12. The CDR3 loop spans 16 amino acids. The CDR3 reads CASRKRGTGRKETQYF. The CDR3 DNA sequence: TGTGCCAGCAGGAAAAGAGGGACAGGAAGAAAAGAGACCCAGTACTTC.

This clonotype was recorded at least ten times. V usage is TRBV3-1 and J usage is TRBJ2-7; D gene ambiguous. Germline V lookup: CDR1 LGHDT, CDR2 YNNKEL (reference sequence). Trimming pared 2 bases from V and 4 bases from J, leaving 12 bases between. The CDR3 consists of 14 residues. The CDR3 region has the DNA TGTGCCAGCAGCCAATGGTCCCGTTTTTACGAGCAGTACTTC. Translating it yields CASSQWSRFYEQYF.

As for this clonotype: A much larger clonotype is one base distant, so this may be a read error. This chain joins TRBV20-1 and TRBJ2-1, with unresolved D. Germline V gives CDR1 DFQATT, CDR2 SNEGSKA (reference sequence). CDR3 length: 11 amino acids. The CDR3 nucleotides read TGCAGTGTGAAGGCCTACAATGAGCGGTTCTTC. Amino acid sequence: CSVKAYNERFF.

The chain links TRBV28 to TRBJ2-3; TRBD2 aligns across 8 bases. This CDR3 spans 15 amino acids. J lost 2 bases, V lost 2 bases, and 3 bases had no gene match. Germline loops: CDR1 MDHEN, CDR2 SYDVKM. DNA for the CDR3: TGTGCCAGCAGTTTACTAGCGGGTGTCACAGATACGCAGTATTTT. This sequence encodes CASSLLAGVTDTQYF.

This clonotype was picked up a small number of times. V is TRBV6-5 and J is TRBJ2-2; possible D gene TRBD1, 6 bases. V lost 1 base, J lost 1 base, and 10 bases lay in between. The CDR3 is 16 residues long. The germline gives CDR1 MNHEY, CDR2 SVGAGI. In DNA, the CDR3 is TGTGCCAGCAGTTACTTCGTGGACAGGAACACCGGGGAGCTGTTTTTT. Translation gives CASSYFVDRNTGELFF.

The chain joins TRBV27 to TRBJ2-2, with D unresolved. The V end lost 2 bases, the J end lost 0 bases, and 4 bases lay between the germline ends. The germline CDR1 and CDR2 sequences are MNHEY and SMNVEV (reference sequence). The CDR3 is 14 residues long. DNA of the CDR3: TGTGCCAGCAGTTTAACCACGAACACCGGGGAGCTGTTTTTT. This gives the protein CASSLTTNTGELFF.

The V gene is TRBV12-3 or TRBV12-4, the J gene TRBJ2-1, with D perhaps TRBD1 (6 bases). The V end lost 6 bases, the J end lost 6 bases, and 18 bases lay between the germline ends. The CDR3 is 15 residues long. CDR3: CASSPGAGLSNEQFF. The CDR3 region has the DNA TGTGCCAGCAGCCCAGGGGCAGGGTTGTCCAATGAGCAGTTCTTC.

Ten or more counts support this clonotype. V is TRBV7-3 and J is TRBJ1-2, with D possibly matching TRBD1 (6 bases). Deletions cut 2 bases from V and 6 bases from J, with 19 bases between. CDR3 size: 16 residues. Germline lookup yields CDR1 SGHTA and CDR2 FQGTGA. The CDR3 loop is CASSLGLPGGGDGYTF. Here the CDR3 DNA reads TGTGCCAGCAGCTTAGGCCTGCCCGGGGGGGGCGATGGCTACACCTTC.

This clonotype appeared a few times. The chain couples TRBV6-1 to TRBJ2-5; tentatively, D is TRBD2 (6 bases). The CDR3 is made up of 14 amino acids. In germline, CDR1 is MNHNS, CDR2 SASEGT. Trimming left V 6 bases short and J 2 bases short, with 13 bases between. Here the CDR3 reads CASRGGWAQETQYF. The CDR3, as DNA: TGTGCCAGCAGGGGAGGATGGGCACAAGAGACCCAGTACTTC.